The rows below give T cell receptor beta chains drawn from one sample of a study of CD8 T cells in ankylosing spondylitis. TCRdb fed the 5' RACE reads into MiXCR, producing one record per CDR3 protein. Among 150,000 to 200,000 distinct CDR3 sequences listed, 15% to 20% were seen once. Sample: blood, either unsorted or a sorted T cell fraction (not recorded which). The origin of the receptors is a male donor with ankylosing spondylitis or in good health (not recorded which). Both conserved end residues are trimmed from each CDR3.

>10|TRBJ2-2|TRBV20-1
SANRGPGELF
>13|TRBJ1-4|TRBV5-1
ASSSVTGAFEKLF
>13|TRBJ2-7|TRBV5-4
ASSTGLGGSTEQY
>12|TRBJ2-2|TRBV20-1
SAREREGTGELF
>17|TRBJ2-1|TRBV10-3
AISEPSGTSGIKYNEQF
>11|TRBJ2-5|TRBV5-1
ASSLMGPETQY
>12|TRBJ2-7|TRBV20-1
SARDRVWSYEQY
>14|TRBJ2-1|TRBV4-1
ASSQVLAGGGNEQF
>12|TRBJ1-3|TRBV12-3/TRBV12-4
ASRLPRTGNTIY
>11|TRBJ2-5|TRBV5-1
ASSQTPGETQY
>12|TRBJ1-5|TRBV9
ASSNGWGNQPQH
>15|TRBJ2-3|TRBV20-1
SARGREGLFHTDTQY
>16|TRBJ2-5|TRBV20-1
CARNGLELAGEWETQY
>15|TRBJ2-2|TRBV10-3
AISEPKDRGRGGELF
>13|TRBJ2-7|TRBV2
ATMSQAGVSYEQY
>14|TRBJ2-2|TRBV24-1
ATSDQDRGRTGELF
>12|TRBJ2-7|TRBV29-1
SASTSGSVYEQY
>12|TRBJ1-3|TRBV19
ASSRRDSGNTIY
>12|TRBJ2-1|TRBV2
AAGRGSSYNGQF
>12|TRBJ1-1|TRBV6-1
ASSPHLVDTEAF
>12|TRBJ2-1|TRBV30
AWSSSRGNNEQF
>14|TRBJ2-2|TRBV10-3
AISNTGGRDTGELF
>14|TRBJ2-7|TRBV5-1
ASSPWTSGRAYEQY
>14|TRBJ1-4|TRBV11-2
ASRQIGSIENEKLF
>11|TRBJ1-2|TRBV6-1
ASRNRGVNGYT
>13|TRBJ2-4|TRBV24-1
ATSGTGVAKNIQY
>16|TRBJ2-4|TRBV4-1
ASSQDIFSGAAKNIQY
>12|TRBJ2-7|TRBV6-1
ASRTSGTGYEQY
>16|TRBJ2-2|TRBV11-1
ASSLGWTGASNTGELF
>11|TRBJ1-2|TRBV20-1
SARNPVDYGYT
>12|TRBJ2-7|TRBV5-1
ASSLGGATYEQY
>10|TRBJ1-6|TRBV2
ASSDNFSPLH
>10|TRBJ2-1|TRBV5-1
ASSSPTSTSV
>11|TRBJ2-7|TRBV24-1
ATSLSGSYEQY
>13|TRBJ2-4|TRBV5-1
ASSLLAGVKNIQY
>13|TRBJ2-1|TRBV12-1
ASSSGVLPGDEQF
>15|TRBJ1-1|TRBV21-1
ASTRTFTGSGNTEAF